Reported below is one T cell receptor (beta chain). Its antigen remains unknown. This entry belongs to a study of vaccination and CD4 T cells after COVID-19. Turning to the study itself: Typically, post-vaccine samples were obtained a median roughly 70 days after dose two, within a range of 14 to 241.

Treatment of the sample: approximately nine-day PBMC culture with coronavirus spike peptide pools or control peptides (ViraFEST assay). Cell culture was performed with roughly 1.8 million PBMCs per well in the presence of approximately 9.4 IU/ml IL-2 and 9.5 to 10 ug/ml peptide pools. CDR1 SGHTA and CDR2 FQGNSA come from the germline V gene. The trim removed 5 bases at V and 0 bases at J, leaving 7 bases unmatched. The CDR3 contains 16 residues. Sequencing of the DNA from cultured CD4+ T cells was carried out with the Oncomine TCR Beta short-read assay. From CD4+ T cells that had been cultured, genomic DNA was extracted. In TCRdb, the PCR reads were re-called with MiXCR into one record per CDR3 protein. Of over 10,000 distinct CDR3 sequences listed, roughly two thirds are singletons.

Sequenced: CD4+ T cells from blood, cultured in vitro. V gene TRBV7-2 combines with J gene TRBJ2-7; 10 nucleotides agree with TRBD2. The receptor comes from a human donor who had recovered from COVID-19. The CDR3 is CASSIHSSGGSYEQYF. The CDR3 region has the DNA TGTGCCAGCAGCATCCATTCTAGCGGGGGCTCCTACGAGCAGTACTTC.